What follows are 30 T cell receptor beta chains derived from one specimen sequenced in a study of T-cell memory formation after mild COVID-19. Each CDR3 protein gets one entry after TCRdb re-called the 5' RACE reads with MiXCR. The sample shows about 270,000 distinct CDR3 sequences, approximately 15% of them seen only once. Sequenced input: PBMCs or a T cell subset sorted from them (not recorded which). Every receptor here comes from a man between 18 and 29 years old who had mild COVID-19 (a few samples of this study predate the infection). Cell type and time point are not known.

CDR3 in amino acids: CASSLGAGTSYEQYV. The CDR3 region has the DNA TGCGCCAGCAGCTTGGGGGCCGGTACCTCCTACGAGCAGTACGTC. The chain links TRBV5-1 to TRBJ2-7; D is undetermined. The V gene lost 0 bases and the J gene lost 0 bases, with 10 bases spanning the gap. From germline, CDR1 is SGHRS and CDR2 YFSETQ. The CDR3 length is 15 residues.

This clonotype has only a few counts. The chain couples TRBV12-3 or TRBV12-4 to TRBJ2-3; tentatively, D is TRBD2 (6 bases). This CDR3 has 18 residues. V dropped 4 bases and J dropped 8 bases, with 28 bases sitting between them. This CDR3 reads CASSSPRRGYEIRSTQYF. CDR3 sequence (DNA): TGTGCCAGCAGTTCCCCAAGGAGGGGCTACGAAATACGGAGTACGCAGTATTTT.

In its sample, this clonotype was seen a few times. In DNA, the CDR3 is TGTGCCAGCAGAATACTGCGGGGGGATACGCAGTATTTT. Protein product: CASRILRGDTQYF. The chain couples TRBV6-6 to TRBJ2-3; TRBD2 aligns across 7 bases. V gave up 6 bases and J gave up 6 bases; unmatched junction bases: 6. CDR3 length equals 13 residues. In germline, CDR1 is MNHNY, CDR2 SVGAGI (reference sequence).

Here the CDR3 reads CASSLAGGNSYNEQFF. CDR3 bases: TGTGCCAGCAGCTTAGCGGGTGGGAATTCCTACAATGAGCAGTTCTTC. This sequence joins TRBV7-9 and TRBJ2-1; D is undetermined. The CDR3 runs to 16 residues. Trimming shortened V by 0 bases and J by 1 base, and 10 bases separated the two germline ends. In germline, CDR1 is SEHNR, CDR2 FQNEAQ (reference sequence).

Written as DNA, the CDR3 is TGTGCCAGCAGTTTAATCCTCAGGCGAACAGATACGCAGTATTTT. Its protein product is CASSLILRRTDTQYF. The rearrangement joins TRBV12-3 or TRBV12-4 to TRBJ2-3, with D uncertain. CDR3 size: 15 residues. Trimming took off 2 bases at V and 3 bases at J, with 12 bases between the two ends.

This clonotype has a handful of counts. V gene TRBV19 combines with J gene TRBJ2-1; D gene unclear. This CDR3 contains 17 residues. V shed 5 bases and J shed 1 base, with 18 bases lying between them. CDR1 is LNHDA, CDR2 SQIVND, per germline (reference sequence). This chain's CDR3 is CASSWYVTYESYNEQFF. Here the CDR3 DNA reads TGTGCCAGTAGTTGGTACGTCACTTACGAGTCCTACAATGAGCAGTTCTTC.

V is TRBV6-1 and J is TRBJ2-7, with 10 bases that match TRBD1. J lost 3 bases, V lost 6 bases, and 8 bases had no gene match. Looked up from germline, CDR1 is MNHNS and CDR2 is SASEGT. This CDR3 contains 15 residues. The CDR3 spells CASRADRGYLYEQYV. CDR3 DNA: TGTGCCAGCAGGGCGGACAGGGGGTACCTCTACGAGCAGTACGTC.

In this sample, this clonotype turned up a few times. V is TRBV5-1 and J is TRBJ2-2; no reliable D call. Germline V gene data show CDR1 as SGHRS and CDR2 as YFSETQ. The CDR3 covers 15 residues. V dropped 5 bases and J dropped 3 bases, with 14 bases sitting between them. The CDR3 region is CASRDPGTDTGELFF. CDR3 sequence (DNA): TGCGCCAGCAGGGATCCCGGCACGGACACCGGGGAGCTGTTTTTT. Variable domain in full (rest from reference TRBV5-1 and TRBJ2-2): KAGVTQTPRYLIKTRGQQVTLSCSPISGHRSVSWYQQTPGQGLQFLFEYFSETQRNKGNFPGRFSGRQFSNSRSEMNVSTLELGDSALYLCASRDPGTDTGELFFGEGSRLTVL.

In this sample, this clonotype turned up a few times. The chain recombines TRBV7-9 with TRBJ1-1, with D perhaps TRBD1 (6 bases). The V end was cut by 5 bases, the J end by 3 bases, with 16 bases between. This CDR3 is built from 15 residues. Germline assignment: CDR1 SEHNR and CDR2 FQNEAQ (reference sequence). This CDR3 reads CASSPTRQVDTEAFF. The CDR3 region has the DNA TGTGCCAGCAGCCCGACCCGACAGGTGGACACTGAAGCTTTCTTT.

V gene TRBV7-9 combines with J gene TRBJ2-1, with a possible D match to TRBD1 (5 bases). Germline V gene data show CDR1 as SEHNR and CDR2 as FQNEAQ (reference sequence). This CDR3 has 12 residues. V lost 3 bases to trimming and J lost 11 bases, with 11 bases between them. The CDR3 here is CASSLTVMKQFF. The CDR3 DNA sequence: TGTGCCAGCAGCTTGACAGTAATGAAGCAGTTCTTC.

This clonotype was observed a few times. The rearrangement links TRBV4-1 to TRBJ1-2; D remains ambiguous. CDR1 MGHRA and CDR2 YSYEKL come from the germline V gene. V was cut by 1 base and J by 1 base, with 10 bases left in between. The CDR3 sequence is 15 residues long. CDR3 DNA: TGCGCCAGCAGCCAAGTCAGTGAGGTTAACTATGGCTACACCTTC. Protein product: CASSQVSEVNYGYTF.

This clonotype was recorded many times. The chain employs TRBV29-1 and TRBJ2-1; 7 bases are shared with TRBD1. Germline-derived CDR1 and CDR2 are SQVTM and ANQGSEA. The CDR3 is made up of 12 amino acids. V dropped 8 bases and J dropped 3; count of bases not matched to a gene: 4. CDR3 in amino acids: CSIRDSYNEQFF. The CDR3 bases are TGCAGCATCCGGGACAGCTACAATGAGCAGTTCTTC.

Regarding this clonotype: A much larger clone differs by one base, so this may be a read error. This likely comes from a read error, as the CDR3 has no conserved phenylalanine or tryptophan at its end. V gene TRBV6-5 combines with J gene TRBJ2-2; D uncertain. The germline V and J ends were trimmed by 0 bases and 6 bases, with 5 bases remaining between them. The CDR3 runs 13 residues. The V gene's germline CDR1 is MNHEY and CDR2 SVGAGI. In nucleotides, the CDR3 is TGTGCCAGCAGTTACTCGATGGCCGGGGAGCTGTTTCTT. Amino acids: CASSYSMAGELFL.

The chain employs TRBV7-3 and TRBJ2-2, with D perhaps TRBD1 (6 bases). The CDR3 consists of 14 residues. Per the germline V gene, CDR1 is SGHTA and CDR2 is FQGTGA. The V end lost 6 bases, the J end lost 5 bases, and 13 bases lay between the germline ends. The CDR3 loop is CASRPDRTTGELFF. The CDR3 nucleotides read TGTGCCAGCAGACCCGACAGGACTACCGGGGAGCTGTTTTTT.

This clonotype was counted between two and nine times. The chain uses TRBV11-2 and TRBJ2-1, with 14 nucleotides matching TRBD2. The germline V gene has CDR1 SGHAT and CDR2 FQNNGV. Unmatched junction bases numbered 6, after V lost 4 bases and J lost 7 bases. The CDR3 is 16 residues long. CDR3 sequence reads: CASSWTRTSGGNEQFF. The CDR3 DNA sequence: TGTGCCAGCAGCTGGACCCGGACTAGCGGGGGGAATGAGCAGTTCTTC. The full variable domain, in which reference TRBV11-2 and TRBJ2-1 provide the parts outside the CDR3, is EAGVAQSPRYKIIEKRQSVAFWCNPISGHATLYWYQQILGQGPKLLIQFQNNGVVDDSQLPKDRFSAERLKGVDSTLKIQPAKLEDSAVYLCASSWTRTSGGNEQFFGPGTRLTVL.

The chain links TRBV5-5 to TRBJ2-4; tentatively, D is TRBD2 (5 bases). CDR3 length equals 15 residues. CDR1 and CDR2 (germline): SGHKS, YYEKEE (reference sequence). V gave up 0 bases and J gave up 12 bases, with 19 bases separating them. This chain's CDR3 is CASSLVRRGREGQYF. CDR3 DNA: TGTGCCAGCAGCTTGGTTCGCCGTGGGCGAGAGGGTCAGTACTTC.

This sequence joins TRBV15 and TRBJ2-7; a possible D gene is TRBD2 (5 bases). This CDR3 comprises 17 residues. V lost 0 bases and J 5 bases, leaving 20 bases between the germline ends. Germline-derived CDR1 and CDR2 are LNHNV and YYDKDF (reference sequence). This CDR3 reads CATSREKRLRGLDEQYV. CDR3 DNA: TGTGCCACCAGCAGAGAGAAAAGATTGAGAGGGCTCGACGAGCAGTACGTC.

This clonotype was seen more than once but under ten times. Germline and junction disagree at one end, which may indicate a read error. The chain has TRBV4-3 and TRBJ2-1; the match to TRBD2 covers 7 bases. Germline-derived CDR1 and CDR2 are LGHNA and YSLEER. This CDR3 has 12 residues. The DNA of the CDR3 is TGCGCCAGCAGCCAAGAGGGGAGGGTCCGTATCTTC. It specifies CASSQEGRVRIF.

The chain links TRBV5-5 to TRBJ1-4; TRBD1 matches at 8 bases. Germline V gene sequence: CDR1 SGHKS, CDR2 YYEKEE (reference sequence). The CDR3 consists of 15 residues. The trim removed 5 bases at V and 10 bases at J, leaving 13 bases unmatched. The DNA of the CDR3 is TGTGCCAGCAGGGCCGACAGGGGACCGTGGGGAAAACTGTTTTTT. Translated: CASRADRGPWGKLFF. Complete variable domain (other parts from reference TRBV5-5 and TRBJ1-4): DAGVTQSPTHLIKTRGQQVTLRCSPISGHKSVSWYQQVLGQGPQFIFQYYEKEERGRGNFPDRFSARQFPNYSSELNVNALLLGDSALYLCASRADRGPWGKLFFGSGTQLSVL.

This clonotype was found many times. CDR3 protein: CASTGVDGGTQYF. The CDR3 DNA reads TGCGCCAGCACCGGGGTGGACGGAGGGACCCAGTACTTC. The chain links TRBV10-2 to TRBJ2-5; possibly TRBD2 for D (5 bases). CDR3 length: 13 amino acids. V was trimmed by 7 bases and J by 7 bases, leaving 16 bases between them. Germline CDR1 and CDR2: WSHSY and SAAADI.

The rearrangement links TRBV28 to TRBJ2-2, with D perhaps given as TRBD1 or TRBD2 (6 bases each). In germline, CDR1 is MDHEN, CDR2 SYDVKM. The CDR3 is made up of 14 amino acids. The CDR3 DNA sequence: TGTGCACTGGGGGGCAGGGGAACCACCGGGGAGCTGTTTTTT. Translation gives CALGGRGTTGELFF. The full variable domain, rest sourced from reference TRBV28 and TRBJ2-2, is DVKVTQSSRYLVKRTGEKVFLECVQDMDHENMFWYRQDPGLGLRLIYFSYDVKMKEKGDIPEGYSVSREKKERFSLILESASTNQTSMYLCALGGRGTTGELFFGEGSRLTVL.

This clonotype has just a few counts. The genes are TRBV6-2 or TRBV6-3 and TRBJ1-3; D is unresolved. This CDR3 is 18 amino acids long. V was trimmed by 0 bases and J by 0 bases, leaving 15 bases between them. Germline CDR1 MNHEY, CDR2 SVGEGT. Here the CDR3 DNA reads TGTGCCAGCAGTTACTCGACGCCGCAGGATTACTCTGGAAACACCATATATTTT. Its protein product is CASSYSTPQDYSGNTIYF.

This clonotype appeared a few times. The CDR3 is CASKVPGYEQYF. The CDR3 nucleotides are TGTGCCAGCAAGGTCCCCGGCTACGAGCAGTACTTC. This chain links TRBV27 with TRBJ2-7; D is unclear. The CDR3 has 12 residues. Trimming took 7 bases from V and 3 from J, leaving 10 bases between them. In germline, CDR1 is MNHEY, CDR2 SMNVEV (reference sequence).

This clonotype came up a few times. Here the CDR3 DNA reads TGCAGCGTTGTCCCCGGACTAGCGGGGAACTACAATGAGCAGTTCTTC. Translation gives CSVVPGLAGNYNEQFF. V usage is TRBV29-1 and J usage is TRBJ2-1; 12 bases map to TRBD2. With 4 bases clipped from V and 3 bases from J, the junction kept 7 bases outside the gene matches. There are 16 residues in the CDR3. Germline CDR1 SQVTM, CDR2 ANQGSEA.

This chain joins TRBV5-1 and TRBJ2-5; 9 bases line up with TRBD2. V was pared by 0 bases and J by 4 bases, with 7 bases of the junction left unmatched. This CDR3 is built from 16 residues. Germline V lookup: CDR1 SGHRS, CDR2 YFSETQ. The CDR3 loop reads CASSLAGLAGGETQYF. The CDR3 DNA reads as TGCGCCAGCAGCTTGGCGGGACTAGCAGGAGGAGAGACCCAGTACTTC. The full variable domain, with the rest looked up from reference TRBV5-1 and TRBJ2-5, is KAGVTQTPRYLIKTRGQQVTLSCSPISGHRSVSWYQQTPGQGLQFLFEYFSETQRNKGNFPGRFSGRQFSNSRSEMNVSTLELGDSALYLCASSLAGLAGGETQYFGPGTRLLVL.

The J gene is TRBJ2-5, the V gene TRBV2; unclear D gene. CDR3 length: 14 residues. The germline V gene has CDR1 SNHLY and CDR2 FYNNEI. Trimming removed 2 bases from V and 1 base from J, with 8 bases in between. The CDR3 DNA follows: TGTGCCAGCAGTGAATTTTACAGCCAAGAGACCCAGTACTTC. It specifies CASSEFYSQETQYF.

The chain combines TRBV21-1 with TRBJ1-5. TRBV21-1 is marked as a pseudogene. The CDR3 is 14 residues long. CDR3 nucleotide sequence: TGTGCCAGCAGCCCTATGGTCGGCAATCAGCCCCAGCATTTT. Translated, it gives CASSPMVGNQPQHF.

The chain recombines TRBV28 with TRBJ2-5, with 8 nucleotides matching TRBD2. Germline loops: CDR1 MDHEN, CDR2 SYDVKM. CDR3 length: 15 amino acids. V was pared by 6 bases and J by 0 bases, with 6 bases of the junction left unmatched. Here the CDR3 reads CASSPERGYQETQYF. Written as DNA, the CDR3 is TGTGCCAGCAGCCCCGAGCGGGGGTACCAAGAGACCCAGTACTTC.

This clonotype was seen a few times. The rearrangement links TRBV29-1 to TRBJ2-1; a weak D match, TRBD2 (5 bases). V lost 4 bases and J lost 7, with 14 bases in between. This CDR3 spans 13 amino acids. In germline, CDR1 is SQVTM, CDR2 ANQGSEA. Here the CDR3 reads CSVGGRFLNEQFF. The CDR3 DNA follows: TGCAGCGTTGGAGGGCGCTTCTTAAATGAGCAGTTCTTC.

V gene TRBV29-1 combines with J gene TRBJ2-1; D possibly corresponds to TRBD1 (6 bases). Germline V gene sequence: CDR1 SQVTM, CDR2 ANQGSEA. With 7 bases removed from V and 4 bases from J, the gap between germline ends came to 8 bases. The CDR3 contains 11 residues. CDR3 DNA sequence: TGCAGCGGTGACAGGTACAATGAGCAGTTCTTC. Translating gives CSGDRYNEQFF.